A selection of T cell receptor beta chains follows, all from one sample in a study of regulatory T cells in long-lasting Graves disease. TCRdb re-called the multiplex PCR reads through MiXCR, storing one row per CDR3 protein. The data hold about 290,000 distinct CDR3 sequences, with 20% to 25% observed a single time. Specimen: peripheral blood mononuclear cells (PBMCs), collected when the disease was refractory, from a patient treated with antithyroid drugs. The source is a female donor with Graves disease. The CDR3 runs from the conserved cysteine through the conserved F or W. The order of the fields is CDR3 protein, CDR3 DNA, clone size, V gene, D gene, J gene. D genes are given only for firm matches. Size tells how often a clone was seen (once, few, many) or the class of an expanded clone, and some rows leave it out.

CDR3: CASSLRDSPEKLFF
DNA: TGTGCCAGCAGCCTGCGGGACAGTCCGGAAAAACTGTTTTTT
size: many
V: TRBV7-9
D: TRBD1
J: TRBJ1-4

CDR3: CASSYLRERRTDTQYF
DNA: TGTGCCAGCAGTTATCTTCGGGAGAGGCGCACAGATACGCAGTATTTT
size: NA
V: TRBV6-5
D: NA
J: TRBJ2-3

CDR3: CATSREGLNNEQFF
DNA: TGTGCCACCAGCAGAGAGGGACTAAACAATGAGCAGTTCTTC
size: NA
V: TRBV15
D: TRBD2
J: TRBJ2-1

CDR3: CASSSQGEGAHQPQHF
DNA: TGTGCCAGCAGTTCCCAGGGGGAGGGGGCTCATCAGCCCCAGCATTTT
size: many
V: TRBV6-5
D: TRBD1
J: TRBJ1-5

CDR3: CASSLVEMLRARGTNTGELFF
DNA: TGTGCCAGCAGCTTAGTCGAGATGTTGAGGGCACGGGGGACAAACACCGGGGAGCTGTTTTTT
size: NA
V: TRBV7-8
D: NA
J: TRBJ2-2

CDR3: CASSFPGREDEQYF
DNA: TGTGCCAGCAGCTTCCCAGGCAGGGAGGACGAGCAGTACTTC
size: NA
V: TRBV11-1
D: NA
J: TRBJ2-7

CDR3: CASTLIRTGYEQYF
DNA: TGTGCCAGCACCCTAATCCGGACGGGCTACGAGCAGTACTTC
size: few
V: TRBV6-1
D: NA
J: TRBJ2-7

CDR3: CAWKGRTGELFF
DNA: TGTGCCTGGAAGGGTCGGACCGGGGAGCTGTTTTTT
size: NA
V: TRBV30
D: NA
J: TRBJ2-2

CDR3: CATSDWTSGSTETQYF
DNA: TGTGCCACCAGTGACTGGACTAGCGGGAGCACAGAGACCCAGTACTTC
size: few
V: TRBV24-1
D: TRBD2
J: TRBJ2-5

CDR3: CASIQRLAGFNEQFF
DNA: TGTGCCAGCATCCAGAGACTAGCGGGTTTCAATGAGCAGTTCTTC
size: NA
V: TRBV6-2/TRBV6-3
D: TRBD2
J: TRBJ2-1

CDR3: CASSQGTNQPQHF
DNA: TGTGCCAGCAGCCAAGGGACGAATCAGCCCCAGCATTTC
size: many
V: TRBV3-1
D: NA
J: TRBJ1-5

CDR3: CASSLALGGQETQYF
DNA: TGTGCCAGCAGCTTAGCGTTAGGCGGGCAAGAGACCCAGTACTTC
size: many
V: TRBV7-9
D: NA
J: TRBJ2-5

CDR3: CASSNDREGYEQYF
DNA: TGTGCCAGTAGCAACGACAGGGAGGGATACGAGCAGTACTTC
size: NA
V: TRBV19
D: NA
J: TRBJ2-7

CDR3: CASRDRPYSNQPQHF
DNA: TGTGCCAGCAGGGACAGACCGTATAGCAATCAGCCCCAGCATTTT
size: few
V: TRBV6-1
D: NA
J: TRBJ1-5

CDR3: CASSYHGTGVWNQPQHF
DNA: TGTGCCAGCAGTTACCACGGGACAGGGGTATGGAATCAGCCCCAGCATTTT
size: many
V: TRBV6-5
D: TRBD1
J: TRBJ1-5

CDR3: CASSLNGGRRDTQYF
DNA: TGTGCCAGCAGCCTCAACGGGGGTAGGAGAGATACGCAGTATTTT
size: NA
V: TRBV11-2
D: NA
J: TRBJ2-3

CDR3: CASSLSLDYEQYF
DNA: TGTGCCAGCAGCTTATCTCTAGACTACGAGCAGTACTTC
size: few
V: TRBV28
D: NA
J: TRBJ2-7

CDR3: CASSQAGTGQETQYF
DNA: TGTGCCAGCAGCCAAGCCGGGACAGGCCAAGAGACCCAGTACTTC
size: many
V: TRBV3-1
D: TRBD1
J: TRBJ2-5

CDR3: CASSSGTILSTQYF
DNA: TGCGCCAGCAGCTCCGGGACGATACTGTCTACGCAGTATTTT
size: NA
V: TRBV5-1
D: NA
J: TRBJ2-3

CDR3: CASSPTLGGSEETQYF
DNA: TGTGCCAGCAGCCCGACACTAGGAGGCTCGGAAGAGACCCAGTACTTC
size: NA
V: TRBV5-6
D: NA
J: TRBJ2-5

CDR3: CATSDPDREYGYTF
DNA: TGTGCCACCAGTGATCCGGACAGGGAGTATGGCTACACCTTC
size: many
V: TRBV24-1
D: TRBD1
J: TRBJ1-2

CDR3: CASSLNGRSTDTQYF
DNA: TGTGCCAGCAGCTTGAACGGACGGTCCACAGATACGCAGTATTTT
size: NA
V: TRBV7-3
D: NA
J: TRBJ2-3

CDR3: CASRGTQGVSEKLFF
DNA: TGTGCCAGCAGGGGGACACAGGGAGTAAGTGAAAAACTGTTTTTT
size: many
V: TRBV6-2/TRBV6-3
D: NA
J: TRBJ1-4

CDR3: CSVASLAGLGEQFF
DNA: TGCAGCGTTGCCAGTCTAGCGGGTCTAGGTGAGCAGTTCTTC
size: NA
V: TRBV29-1
D: TRBD2
J: TRBJ2-1

CDR3: CASSGREGGYEQYF
DNA: TGTGCCAGCTCAGGACGGGAGGGCGGCTACGAGCAGTACTTC
size: many
V: TRBV9
D: TRBD2
J: TRBJ2-7

CDR3: CASSQDTQGGDILADVWDEQFF
DNA: TGCGCCAGCAGCCAAGATACCCAGGGGGGCGATATACTAGCCGACGTCTGGGATGAGCAGTTCTTC
size: once
V: TRBV4-3
D: NA
J: TRBJ2-1

CDR3: CASSSDRTLPGNTIYF
DNA: TGTGCCAGCAGCTCGGACAGGACCCTTCCTGGAAACACCATATATTTT
size: few
V: TRBV7-9
D: TRBD1
J: TRBJ1-3

CDR3: CASSESRSAGGRDTQYF
DNA: TGTGCCAGCAGCGAAAGTCGGTCGGCGGGAGGGCGAGATACGCAGTATTTT
size: NA
V: TRBV13
D: TRBD2
J: TRBJ2-3

CDR3: CASSQRLGGIYSYEQYF
DNA: TGTGCCAGCAGCCAAAGGTTGGGCGGGATCTACTCCTACGAGCAGTACTTC
size: once
V: TRBV11-2
D: NA
J: TRBJ2-7

CDR3: CASSYLGLPRGTQYF
DNA: TGTGCCAGCAGTTACTTGGGACTACCTAGGGGGACCCAGTACTTC
size: many
V: TRBV6-5
D: TRBD2
J: TRBJ2-5

CDR3: CSAMAPGQGAETQYF
DNA: TGCAGTGCTATGGCCCCGGGACAGGGGGCTGAGACCCAGTACTTC
size: NA
V: TRBV20-1
D: TRBD1
J: TRBJ2-5

CDR3: CASSEGTGPNEQYF
DNA: TGTGCCAGCAGTGAAGGGACAGGGCCCAACGAGCAGTACTTC
size: many
V: TRBV2
D: TRBD1
J: TRBJ2-7

CDR3: CASSLGRDSYGYTF
DNA: TGTGCCAGCAGCTTAGGCAGGGACTCCTATGGCTACACCTTC
size: few
V: TRBV7-2
D: NA
J: TRBJ1-2

CDR3: CASRKTGAETQYF
DNA: TGTGCCAGTAGAAAGACAGGGGCGGAGACCCAGTACTTC
size: NA
V: TRBV19
D: TRBD1
J: TRBJ2-5

CDR3: CASSWGQQETQYF
DNA: TGTGCCAGCAGTTGGGGGCAGCAAGAGACCCAGTACTTC
size: many
V: TRBV12-3/TRBV12-4
D: NA
J: TRBJ2-5

CDR3: CASLSGDGYTF
DNA: TGTGCCAGCCTTTCCGGGGATGGCTACACCTTC
size: few
V: TRBV19
D: NA
J: TRBJ1-2

CDR3: CASSSDRGRDNTEAFF
DNA: TGTGCCAGCAGCTCCGACAGGGGGCGCGACAACACTGAAGCTTTCTTT
size: NA
V: TRBV6-1
D: TRBD1
J: TRBJ1-1

CDR3: CASSSRGSGRYRELFF
DNA: TGTGCCAGCAGTTCGCGGGGTAGCGGGAGGTACCGGGAGCTGTTTTTT
size: NA
V: TRBV6-5
D: TRBD2
J: TRBJ2-2

CDR3: CASKRDGGYGYTF
DNA: TGTGCCAGCAAGAGGGACGGAGGCTATGGCTACACCTTC
size: few
V: TRBV27
D: NA
J: TRBJ1-2

CDR3: CASSQAYRDLNYGYTF
DNA: TGTGCCAGCAGCCAAGCCTACAGGGACCTAAACTATGGCTACACCTTC
size: many
V: TRBV4-2
D: NA
J: TRBJ1-2

CDR3: CASSQWLTGELFF
DNA: TGTGCCAGCAGCCAGTGGCTCACCGGGGAGCTGTTTTTT
size: few
V: TRBV7-2
D: NA
J: TRBJ2-2

CDR3: CASLHGQGAAEAFF
DNA: TGTGCCAGCCTCCATGGACAGGGGGCCGCTGAAGCTTTCTTT
size: few
V: TRBV12-3/TRBV12-4
D: TRBD1
J: TRBJ1-1

CDR3: CASSPSGVSPYEQYF
DNA: TGCGCCAGCAGCCCCTCAGGGGTGAGCCCCTACGAGCAGTACTTC
size: NA
V: TRBV5-1
D: NA
J: TRBJ2-7

CDR3: CASSPTGTSTDTQYF
DNA: TGTGCCAGCAGTCCAACCGGGACTAGCACAGATACGCAGTATTTT
size: NA
V: TRBV3-1
D: NA
J: TRBJ2-3

CDR3: CASSSNRAGDQPQHF
DNA: TGTGCCAGCAGTTCCAACAGGGCAGGGGATCAGCCCCAGCATTTT
size: NA
V: TRBV28
D: NA
J: TRBJ1-5

CDR3: CASSLSPGLGGELFF
DNA: TGTGCCAGCAGTTTATCTCCGGGGTTAGGCGGGGAGCTGTTTTTT
size: NA
V: TRBV6-9
D: NA
J: TRBJ2-2

CDR3: CASSPTDNQPQHF
DNA: TGTGCCAGCTCACCCACAGACAATCAGCCCCAGCATTTT
size: many
V: TRBV18
D: NA
J: TRBJ1-5

CDR3: CASSRAGGSHEQYF
DNA: TGTGCCAGCAGTCGCGCCGGGGGGTCCCACGAGCAGTACTTC
size: many
V: TRBV12-3/TRBV12-4
D: TRBD2
J: TRBJ2-7

CDR3: CASSRETQETQYF
DNA: TGTGCCAGCTCACGGGAGACCCAAGAGACCCAGTACTTC
size: few
V: TRBV18
D: NA
J: TRBJ2-5

CDR3: CASSYTQGKTEAFF
DNA: TGTGCCAGCAGTTACACCCAGGGGAAGACTGAAGCTTTCTTT
size: NA
V: TRBV6-5
D: NA
J: TRBJ1-1

CDR3: CASRPIPGVGNQPQHF
DNA: TGTGCCAGCAGGCCAATTCCAGGGGTGGGCAATCAGCCCCAGCATTTT
size: few
V: TRBV27
D: NA
J: TRBJ1-5

CDR3: CASTSAGWGRYQETQYF
DNA: TGTGCCAGCACCTCTGCGGGATGGGGGAGGTACCAAGAGACCCAGTACTTC
size: many
V: TRBV28
D: NA
J: TRBJ2-5

CDR3: CATSRDLASLETQYF
DNA: TGTGCCACCAGCAGAGATTTGGCTAGCCTGGAGACCCAGTACTTC
size: NA
V: TRBV15
D: NA
J: TRBJ2-5

CDR3: CSVEVADRPLQETQYF
DNA: TGCAGCGTTGAAGTAGCTGACAGGCCTCTCCAAGAGACCCAGTACTTC
size: NA
V: TRBV29-1
D: NA
J: TRBJ2-5

CDR3: CASRGDGLFQETQYF
DNA: TGTGCCAGCAGGGGGGACGGCCTCTTCCAAGAGACCCAGTACTTC
size: few
V: TRBV27
D: NA
J: TRBJ2-5

CDR3: CASSMHLGQGNEQFF
DNA: TGTGCCAGCAGTATGCACTTGGGACAGGGCAATGAGCAGTTCTTC
size: few
V: TRBV2
D: TRBD1
J: TRBJ2-1

CDR3: CASSWSPTSEFTGELFF
DNA: TGTGCCAGCAGTTGGTCCCCGACTAGCGAGTTCACCGGGGAGCTGTTTTTT
size: many
V: TRBV12-3/TRBV12-4
D: TRBD2
J: TRBJ2-2